Presented here are 17 T cell receptor beta chains from one specimen sequenced in a study of beta chain features in type 1 diabetes. All of the isolated RNA was reverse transcribed, so expressed TCRB transcripts were sequenced. TCRdb's table, derived via immunoSEQ multiplex PCR, lists solely in-frame clones and lacks some. Among roughly 370,000 clones listed, roughly 14% were seen once. Sequencing used naive CD4+ T cells from blood. Every receptor here comes from a man aged 25-45 years in good health.

The chain links TRBV7-2 to TRBJ1-1, with D hard to call. V lost 2 bases and J lost 1, with 5 bases in between. CDR3 length equals 13 residues. Germline V gene lookup returns CDR1 SGHTA and CDR2 FQGNSA. CDR3 sequence reads: CASSLQQNTEAFF. For the CDR3, the DNA is TGTGCCAGCAGCTTACAACAGAACACTGAAGCTTTCTTT.

This chain joins TRBV7-4 and TRBJ2-7, with unresolved D. Germline-derived CDR1 and CDR2 are SGHVT and SQSDAQ. The CDR3 is 18 amino acids. The germline V and J ends were trimmed by 7 bases and 1 base, with 26 bases remaining between them. The CDR3 DNA reads as TGTGCCAGCACCTATTGGCAGCCCGACCGCTCCTCTTCCTACGAGCAGTACTTC. It codes for CASTYWQPDRSSSYEQYF. Supplemented by reference TRBV7-4 and TRBJ2-7, the full variable domain reads GAGVSQSPRYKVAKRGRDVALRCDSISGHVTLYWYRQTLGQGSEVLTYSQSDAQRDKSGRPSGRFSAERPERSVSTLKIQRTEQGDSAVYLCASTYWQPDRSSSYEQYFGPGTRLTVT.

The rearrangement links TRBV19 to TRBJ2-7, with 7 bases matching TRBD2. Trimming at V came to 3 bases and at J to 6 bases, leaving 11 bases not matched to a gene. Germline V gene sequence: CDR1 LNHDA, CDR2 SQIVND (reference sequence). The CDR3 spans 15 residues. Written as DNA, the CDR3 is TGTGCCAGTAGTATCGCCGGGACTACCAGGCCCGAGCAGTACTTC. It codes for CASSIAGTTRPEQYF.

The chain carries TRBV7-2 and TRBJ2-5; no firm D call. V shed 8 bases and J shed 4 bases, with 11 bases lying between them. Germline V lookup: CDR1 SGHTA, CDR2 FQGNSA. The CDR3 runs 12 residues. CDR3 amino acids: CASLKVGETQYF. The CDR3 nucleotides are TGTGCCAGCCTGAAGGTGGGAGAGACCCAGTACTTC.

The chain combines TRBV7-9 with TRBJ2-3; D gene unclear. This CDR3 has 12 residues. Looked up from germline, CDR1 is SEHNR and CDR2 is FQNEAQ (reference sequence). V shed 5 bases and J shed 3 bases, with 6 bases lying between them. The CDR3 DNA sequence: TGTGCCAGCAGCGTACAAACAGATACGCAGTATTTT. This translates into CASSVQTDTQYF. Supplemented by reference TRBV7-9 and TRBJ2-3, the full variable domain reads DTGVSQNPRHKITKRGQNVTFRCDPISEHNRLYWYRQTLGQGPEFLTYFQNEAQLEKSRLLSDRFSAERPKGSFSTLEIQRTEQGDSAMYLCASSVQTDTQYFGPGTRLTVL.

V and J are TRBV27 and TRBJ2-1; 10 positions agree with TRBD2. The CDR3 loop spans 16 amino acids. J lost 6 bases, V lost 2 bases, and 7 bases had no gene match. Germline V lookup: CDR1 MNHEY, CDR2 SMNVEV (reference sequence). The CDR3 sequence: CASSLESGTSVNEQFF. The CDR3 DNA reads as TGTGCCAGCAGTTTAGAGTCTGGGACTAGCGTCAATGAGCAGTTCTTC.

This clone was counted a few times. V usage is TRBV30 and J usage is TRBJ1-1; D remains unclear. The CDR3 is made up of 13 amino acids. Trimming shortened V by 5 bases and J by 1 base, and 11 bases separated the two germline ends. Germline V CDR1 and CDR2: GTSNPN, SVGIG (reference sequence). The DNA for the CDR3 is TGTGCCTGGGGCAAACAAGAGAACACTGAAGCTTTCTTT. It yields the protein CAWGKQENTEAFF.

The rearrangement uses TRBV10-2 and TRBJ2-5; D remains ambiguous. V lost 4 bases, J lost 2 bases, and 11 bases lay in between. Germline loops: CDR1 WSHSY, CDR2 SAAADI. The CDR3 contains 14 residues. The CDR3 spells CASSGRPRQETQYF. The CDR3 nucleotides read TGCGCCAGCAGTGGCCGGCCGAGGCAAGAGACCCAGTACTTC.

A few counts support this clone. V is TRBV15 and J is TRBJ2-3; 11 bases are a match to TRBD2. J gave up 2 bases and V 5 bases, and 6 bases lay outside the gene matches. The CDR3 extends over 16 amino acids. From germline, CDR1 is LNHNV and CDR2 YYDKDF (reference sequence). CDR3 sequence: CATSRRLAGITDTQYF. DNA for the CDR3: TGTGCCACCAGCCGCCGACTAGCGGGGATCACAGATACGCAGTATTTT.

The V gene is TRBV7-9, the J gene TRBJ1-1; 8 positions match TRBD1. Germline trimming cut 6 bases from V and 3 bases from J; bases unmatched to any gene: 6. CDR3 length equals 14 residues. CDR1 SEHNR and CDR2 FQNEAQ come from the germline V gene (reference sequence). The CDR3 spells CASSRQTGDTEAFF. The CDR3 bases are TGTGCCAGCAGTCGCCAGACAGGGGACACTGAAGCTTTCTTT.

This clone has more than one count but fewer than ten. The chain joins TRBV29-1 to TRBJ2-7, with D tentatively TRBD1 (6 bases). The germline V and J ends were trimmed by 6 bases and 4 bases, with 19 bases remaining between them. Germline-derived CDR1 and CDR2 are SQVTM and ANQGSEA. The CDR3 length is 14 residues. The CDR3 coding sequence is TGCAGCGTCCTGGACAGAAGTAAGTCGTACGAGCAGTACTTC. It translates to CSVLDRSKSYEQYF.

This clone has just a few counts. The CDR3 DNA follows: TGTGCCTGGAGGCCCCAAGATACCGGGAGCTACAATGAGCAGTTCTTC. Its protein product is CAWRPQDTGSYNEQFF. The chain uses TRBV30 and TRBJ2-1; TRBD2 is a possible D gene (6 bases). CDR3 length: 16 residues. The germline V gene has CDR1 GTSNPN and CDR2 SVGIG (reference sequence). V dropped 3 bases and J dropped 3 bases, with 18 bases sitting between them.

This clone was counted only a few times. The chain has TRBV6-5 and TRBJ1-4; D may be TRBD1 (5 bases). Germline V CDR1 and CDR2: MNHEY, SVGAGI. V gave up 5 bases and J gave up 8 bases, with 9 bases separating them. This CDR3 has 12 residues. Here the CDR3 DNA reads TGTGCCAGCAGTACAGGATCCGAAAAACTGTTTTTT. Translating it yields CASSTGSEKLFF.

This clone was counted only a few times. The V gene is TRBV27, the J gene TRBJ2-5; D gene uncertain. The CDR3 loop spans 11 amino acids. The germline V gene has CDR1 MNHEY and CDR2 SMNVEV (reference sequence). Between the trimmed V and J ends, which lost 2 bases and 7 bases, there was a span of 5 bases. The chain's CDR3 is CASSLRRTQYF. CDR3 coding DNA: TGTGCCAGCAGTTTAAGGAGGACCCAGTACTTC.

The chain carries TRBV5-1 and TRBJ2-3; TRBD1 agrees at 8 bases. CDR1 SGHRS and CDR2 YFSETQ come from the germline V gene. Unmatched junction bases numbered 4, after V lost 0 bases and J lost 1 base. This CDR3 is 16 amino acids long. The CDR3 reads CASSLGDRGGTDTQYF. CDR3 nucleotide sequence: TGCGCCAGCAGCTTGGGTGACAGGGGAGGCACAGATACGCAGTATTTT.

Points on this clone: A read error may explain this, as a much larger clone is one base away. This sequence joins TRBV13 and TRBJ2-5; D is undetermined. Trimming took 1 base from V and 3 from J, leaving 0 bases between them. This CDR3 spans 11 amino acids. Germline V gene sequence: CDR1 PRHDT, CDR2 FYEKMQ (reference sequence). The chain's CDR3 is CASSLEETQYF. In nucleotides, the CDR3 is TGTGCCAGCAGCTTAGAAGAGACCCAGTACTTC.

In its sample, this clone was seen a few times. The V call is TRBV7-2, the J call TRBJ2-2; TRBD2 matches 7 bases. This CDR3 region has 15 residues. The trim removed 3 bases at V and 4 bases at J, leaving 5 bases unmatched. CDR1 SGHTA and CDR2 FQGNSA come from the germline V gene. Here the CDR3 reads CASSFGGGRTGELFF. The CDR3 nucleotides are TGTGCCAGCAGCTTCGGGGGAGGGCGCACCGGGGAGCTGTTTTTT.